The T cell receptor (beta chain) under discussion was sequenced for a study of blood T cell repertoires in COVID-19. Study details: COVID-19 samples from acute and convalescent phases originated in the United States, Italy and Spain. From T cells, B-cell-depleted T cells, or PBMCs came the material, which was cDNA or gDNA.

This clone was found a few times. In the original workflow: Counts of nucleated cells, estimated from reference gene primer amplification, were obtained. Here immunoSEQ multiplex PCR was the method, and the copy in TCRdb shows in-frame clones only, minus some. V and J calls and clone size are copied from that table; D and trimming were computed from the DNA. The sample consists of more than 250,000 clones, around nine tenths of them appearing once. Germline loops: CDR1 LGHNA, CDR2 YNFKEQ. The CDR3 runs to 16 residues. V was pared by 3 bases and J by 9 bases, with 13 bases of the junction left unmatched.

The sequenced material came from peripheral blood. V and J are TRBV4-2 and TRBJ1-5; 8 bases are shared with TRBD1. This sequence originates from a man in his fifties with active or convalescent COVID-19. CDR3 amino acids: CASSQMSGGLAGPQHF. The CDR3 DNA is TGTGCCAGCAGCCAGATGTCAGGGGGCCTTGCCGGGCCCCAGCATTTT.